These T cell receptor beta chains were read from a single sample in a study of a mutant IDH1 vaccine in newly diagnosed glioma. Repertoires were generated with immunoSEQ multiplex PCR, while TCRdb's copy carries only in-frame clones and drops some. Of under 55,000 clones in the sample, 75% to 95% were seen once. Antigens for these TCRs are unknown. The starting material was PBMCs, obtained from a glioma patient whose treatment included an IDH1 peptide vaccine. All receptors derive from a man aged 45-65 years with glioma. The CDR3 runs from the conserved cysteine through the conserved F or W. A D gene is named only where the DNA matches it firmly. Not all rows give a size; the values are once, few, many and, for expanded clones, a class.

D gene | J gene | V gene | clone size | CDR3 DNA | CDR3 protein
- | TRBJ2-4 | TRBV6-5 | - | TGTGCCAGCAGTTACTCGGGCAGGGGAGGAAACATTCAGTACTTC | CASSYSGRGGNIQYF
TRBD2 | TRBJ2-7 | TRBV7-6 | once | TGTGCCAGCAGCTCCTCTAGCGGTTCCTCCTACGAGCAGTACTTC | CASSSSSGSSYEQYF
TRBD1 | TRBJ1-1 | TRBV2 | - | TGTGCCAGCAGCCAACGATGGACAGGGGGCAACACTGAAGCTTTCTTT | CASSQRWTGGNTEAFF
- | TRBJ2-7 | TRBV5-1 | - | TGCGCCAGCAGCTCTATAGGGGTACCCTCCTACGAGCAGTACTTC | CASSSIGVPSYEQYF
- | TRBJ2-1 | TRBV10-1 | - | TGCGCCAGCAGTGAGTCGAATCGGGGGTACAATGAGCAGTTCTTC | CASSESNRGYNEQFF
- | TRBJ1-2 | TRBV5-1 | once | TGCGCCAGCGGTCAGGGATCCCCCTATGGCTACACCTTC | CASGQGSPYGYTF
- | TRBJ1-4 | TRBV5-8 | - | TGTGCCAGCAGCTGGGACTCTACATGGAGAGAAAAACTGTTTTTT | CASSWDSTWREKLFF
TRBD2 | TRBJ2-2 | TRBV19 | - | TGTGCCAGTAGTGGGCGGGAGGGACCCGGGGAGCTGTTTTTT | CASSGREGPGELFF
- | TRBJ1-1 | TRBV5-6 | - | TGTGCCAGCAGCTATGGGGGATCGGGGGGTCGAGCTTTCTTT | CASSYGGSGGRAFF
- | TRBJ1-2 | TRBV11-2 | - | TGTGCCAGCAGCTTAAACGGCGGCTATCGTGGCTACACCTTC | CASSLNGGYRGYTF
- | TRBJ1-1 | TRBV30 | - | TGTGCCTGGAGATCGGGGAACACTGAAGCTTTCTTT | CAWRSGNTEAFF
- | TRBJ1-2 | TRBV4-1 | - | TGCGCCAGCAGCCAAGAGTGGACAGCTAACTATGGCTACACCTTC | CASSQEWTANYGYTF